Listed below are T cell receptor beta chains from one sample, sequenced in a study of blood T cell repertoires in COVID-19. Assay used: immunoSEQ multiplex PCR; TCRdb lists only in-frame clones, some missing. Among 300,000 to 400,000 clones, about 86% were seen once, and the ten largest hold around 4.5%. The specimen sequenced was PBMCs or T cells enriched from blood (not recorded which). Source of these receptors: a woman aged 40 to 49 with acute COVID-19. CDR3s include the opening cysteine and the closing phenylalanine or tryptophan. D genes are given only for firm matches. Some rows mark clone size as missing; the rest say once, few, many or name a class of expanded clone.

v_call,clone_size,d_call,j_call,cdr3_nt,cdr3_aa
TRBV4-3,-,-,TRBJ1-6,TGCGCCAGCAGCCAAGATGCGATACCTTCACCCCTCCACTTT,CASSQDAIPSPLHF
TRBV3-1/TRBV3-2,-,-,TRBJ2-1,TGTGCCAGCAGCCTGCCGGGCGGGGTCTCCTACAATGAGCAGTTCTTC,CASSLPGGVSYNEQFF
TRBV28,few,-,TRBJ1-6,TGTGCCAGCAGTTTATGGCAGGATAATTCACCCCTCCACTTT,CASSLWQDNSPLHF
TRBV19,-,TRBD1,TRBJ2-7,TGTGCCAGTGGAGTGACAGGGGCTCACGAGCAGTACTTC,CASGVTGAHEQYF
TRBV5-6,-,-,TRBJ1-4,TGTGCCAGCAGCTTCAGGGTTACAACTAATGAAAAACTGTTTTTT,CASSFRVTTNEKLFF
TRBV4-3,-,TRBD1,TRBJ1-4,TGCGCCAGCAGCCAACAGACAGGGACTAATGAAAAACTGTTTTTT,CASSQQTGTNEKLFF
TRBV9,once,TRBD2,TRBJ2-7,TGTGCCAGCAGCGTAGGTAGCGGGAGCTACGAGCAGTACTTC,CASSVGSGSYEQYF
TRBV4-1,few,TRBD1,TRBJ2-7,TGCGCCAGCAGCCAAGCGGACAGGGCATACGAGCAGTACTTC,CASSQADRAYEQYF
TRBV7-9,-,-,TRBJ1-2,TGTGCCAGCAGCTTAGTATTATATGGCTACACCTTC,CASSLVLYGYTF
TRBV3-1/TRBV3-2,-,TRBD1,TRBJ1-2,TGTGCCAGCAGCCAAGAGGGGACAGGGATTGGCTATGGCTACACCTTC,CASSQEGTGIGYGYTF
TRBV6-1,-,-,TRBJ1-1,TGTGCCAGCAGTGAATTCAGTTTCGTTCGATACACTGAAGCTTTCTTT,CASSEFSFVRYTEAFF
TRBV9,-,-,TRBJ2-7,TGTGCCAGCAGCGTATATCCTAGCCCCTACGAGCAGTACTTC,CASSVYPSPYEQYF
TRBV14,-,TRBD1,TRBJ2-7,TGTGCCAGCAGCCAAACAGGGGGGTACGAGCAGTACTTC,CASSQTGGYEQYF
TRBV19,-,TRBD1,TRBJ2-6,TGTGCCAGTAGTGCGGGGACAGGCCCCTCTGGGGCCAACGTCCTGACTTTC,CASSAGTGPSGANVLTF
TRBV14,-,TRBD2,TRBJ2-1,TGTGCCAGCAGCCAAGTATTCAGCGGGGGTTACCATGAGCAGTTCTTC,CASSQVFSGGYHEQFF
TRBV18,-,-,TRBJ2-5,TGTGCCAGCTCACTCCGTGGCCGGTCGGGGGAGACCCAGTACTTC,CASSLRGRSGETQYF
TRBV10-1,-,-,TRBJ1-1,TGCGCCAGCAGTATCACAGTTACGAACACTGAAGCTTTCTTT,CASSITVTNTEAFF
TRBV6-5,-,TRBD1,TRBJ1-2,TGTGCCAGCATGGGCCGACAGGGACAAGGCTACACCTTC,CASMGRQGQGYTF
TRBV15,-,-,TRBJ2-2,TGTGCCACCAGCAGAGATCTGGCTTCCGGGGAGCTGTTTTTT,CATSRDLASGELFF
TRBV7-2,-,TRBD2,TRBJ2-3,TGTGCCAGCAGCTCCCTAGCGGGAGGGCCAATAGATACGCAGTATTTT,CASSSLAGGPIDTQYF
TRBV21-1,-,-,TRBJ1-2,TGTGCCAGCAGCAAAGGGTGGGCGTCCCAGTATGGCTACACCTTC,CASSKGWASQYGYTF
TRBV29-1,-,TRBD2,TRBJ2-1,TGCAGCGTGGGGGGTAGCGGGGCAAGCTCCTACAATGAGCAGTTCTTC,CSVGGSGASSYNEQFF
TRBV5-1,-,-,TRBJ2-3,TGCGCCAGCACCACACAGGGAACTAGCACAGATACGCAGTATTTT,CASTTQGTSTDTQYF
TRBV11-2,-,TRBD2,TRBJ2-7,TGTGCCAGCAGCTCCTCTAGCGGGAGGAGCTACGAGCAGTACTTC,CASSSSSGRSYEQYF
TRBV28,-,TRBD2,TRBJ2-1,TGTGCCAGCAGTTTAAGGGCTAGCGGGAGTTCGCATGAGCAGTTCTTC,CASSLRASGSSHEQFF
TRBV10-3,-,TRBD1,TRBJ1-1,TGTGCCATCAGGCCGGACAGGGGGCGCACCACTGAAGCTTTCTTT,CAIRPDRGRTTEAFF
TRBV4-3,-,-,TRBJ2-1,TGCGCCAGCAGCCAAGTCGTTAAAAGCCGGGTTAAGGGGGACAATGAGCAGTTCTTC,CASSQVVKSRVKGDNEQFF
TRBV7-9,-,TRBD1,TRBJ2-1,TGTGCCAGCAGCCCTCGACAGGGGATAGGCGGTGAGCAGTTCTTC,CASSPRQGIGGEQFF
TRBV5-1,-,-,TRBJ2-1,TGCGCCAGCAGCTTGTCTCCCTCGGAGACCAATGAGCAGTTCTTC,CASSLSPSETNEQFF
TRBV4-1,-,TRBD2,TRBJ2-1,TGCGCCAGCAGAGGAGGGACTAGCGGGAGGGCCGGTCCGATAGGCAATGAGCAGTTCTTC,CASRGGTSGRAGPIGNEQFF
TRBV3-1/TRBV3-2,-,-,TRBJ1-1,TGTGCCAGCAGCCACAGGAACACTGAAGCTTTCTTT,CASSHRNTEAFF
TRBV29-1,-,TRBD1,TRBJ2-3,TGCAGCGTCACTCGGGGACAGGGGTCAGATACGCAGTATTTT,CSVTRGQGSDTQYF
TRBV6-4,few,-,TRBJ1-1,TGTGCCAGCAGTGAACACCCGCTGAACACTGAAGCTTTCTTT,CASSEHPLNTEAFF
TRBV2,-,TRBD2,TRBJ2-3,TGTGCCAGCAGTGTCGAAAAGCGGGGGCAGTATTTT,CASSVEKRGQYF
TRBV5-4,-,TRBD2,TRBJ2-7,TGTGCCAGCAGGGTGTTTAGCGGGAGGGCCATCCACGAGCAGTACTTC,CASRVFSGRAIHEQYF
TRBV28,-,TRBD1,TRBJ1-6,TGTGCCAGCGGATCGGGACAGGCAGATTCACCCCTCCACTTT,CASGSGQADSPLHF
TRBV4-2,-,-,TRBJ2-1,TGTGCCAGCAGCCAACTTATCGGTGAGCAGTTCTTC,CASSQLIGEQFF
TRBV10-3,-,TRBD1,TRBJ1-2,TGTGCCATCAATCAGGGGGGCGACTATGGCTACACCTTC,CAINQGGDYGYTF
TRBV7-9,-,TRBD1,TRBJ2-5,TGTGCCAGCAGCCACCGAGGCCGGGACAGGGGGCAAGAGACCCAGTACTTC,CASSHRGRDRGQETQYF
TRBV2,-,-,TRBJ1-2,TGTGCCAGCAGTCAGACAAGTAACTATGGCTACACCTTC,CASSQTSNYGYTF
TRBV18,once,TRBD1,TRBJ1-6,TGTGCCAGCTCACCTTCGACAGGGGAGAGTTCACCCCTCCACTTT,CASSPSTGESSPLHF
TRBV10-3,-,TRBD1,TRBJ1-5,TGTGCCATCAGTGAGTCGAAGGCAGGGGGGTCTGCCCATCAGCCCCAGCATTTT,CAISESKAGGSAHQPQHF
TRBV27,-,-,TRBJ2-3,TGTGCCAGTCGGACGGGAAAATTCACAGATACGCAGTATTTT,CASRTGKFTDTQYF
TRBV2,-,-,TRBJ1-1,TGTGCCAGCAGTTCTGTAGGGGCGAACACTGAAGCTTTCTTT,CASSSVGANTEAFF
TRBV4-3,-,TRBD2,TRBJ2-7,TGCGCCAGCAGCTTAGGACTAGCGGGAGGGAACCCCTACGAGCAGTACTTC,CASSLGLAGGNPYEQYF
TRBV19,-,TRBD1,TRBJ2-7,TGTGCCAGTAGTTCCGGGACAGGGAGTTTTTACGAGCAGTACTTC,CASSSGTGSFYEQYF
TRBV20-1,-,-,TRBJ1-1,TGCAGTGCTAGAGTAGACACTGAAGCTTTCTTT,CSARVDTEAFF
TRBV25-1,once,TRBD1,TRBJ2-1,TGTGCCAGCAGTGAAGCCGGGACAGCATACAATGAGCAGTTCTTC,CASSEAGTAYNEQFF
TRBV11-2,-,-,TRBJ1-1,TGTGCCAGCAGCTTACTAACAGGGCTGAACACTGAAGCTTTCTTT,CASSLLTGLNTEAFF
TRBV27,-,-,TRBJ1-1,TGTGCCAGCAGTTTATCGGGCGGGGATCGTCGAGCTTTCTTT,CASSLSGGDRRAFF
TRBV27,-,-,TRBJ1-4,TGTGCCAGCAGTCTCGACAGGATTACAACTAATGAAAAACTGTTTTTT,CASSLDRITTNEKLFF
TRBV27,once,TRBD1,TRBJ2-7,TGTGCCAGGCCCCGGGACAGGTTAACATTGTGGGGACTCCCTACCACCTACGAGCAGTACTTC,CARPRDRLTLWGLPTTYEQYF
TRBV3-1/TRBV3-2,-,TRBD2,TRBJ2-2,TGTGCCAGCAGCCTCGGACTAGTTACCGGGGAGCTGTTTTTT,CASSLGLVTGELFF
TRBV10-3,-,-,TRBJ2-3,TGTGCCATCACCCCCACAGGGAAATCTTCCACAGATACGCAGTATTTT,CAITPTGKSSTDTQYF
TRBV9,-,-,TRBJ2-5,TGTGCCAGCAGCGTAGGAACCACCCCAGGAGAGACCCAGTACTTC,CASSVGTTPGETQYF